These T cell receptor beta chains were read from a single sample in a study of shared clonotypes between healthy human individuals. The method was immunoSEQ multiplex PCR; TCRdb's version includes in-frame clones alone and lacks a portion of them. The sample has approximately 2.4 million clones; roughly 95% are singletons. The specimen was naive CD4+ T cells sorted from blood. The receptors derive from a man between 18 and 35 years old in good health. CDR3s include the opening cysteine and the closing phenylalanine or tryptophan. The D gene is left open where the match is weak. Clone size is stated in some rows and not others, as once, few, many or a class when expanded.

j_call v_call cdr3_length d_call clone_size cdr3_aa cdr3_nt
TRBJ1-1 TRBV7-3 15 . once CASSPGGGPNTEAFF TGTGCCAGCAGCCCCGGTGGAGGACCGAACACTGAAGCTTTCTTT
TRBJ1-2 TRBV27 14 . . CASRALVNSYGYTF TGTGCCAGCCGAGCCCTGGTAAATAGCTATGGCTACACCTTC
TRBJ1-3 TRBV7-2 13 . . CASSSYSGNTIYF TGTGCCAGCAGCTCCTACTCTGGAAACACCATATATTTT
TRBJ2-7 TRBV7-9 15 TRBD1 . CASTNRRTGPYEQYF TGTGCCAGCACAAATAGGAGGACAGGGCCCTACGAGCAGTACTTC
TRBJ1-1 TRBV27 12 . . CASFTPGAGAFF TGTGCCAGTTTTACCCCGGGGGCAGGGGCTTTCTTT
TRBJ2-5 TRBV6-1 15 TRBD1 . CASSENARGRETQYF TGTGCCAGCAGTGAAAATGCCAGGGGGAGAGAGACCCAGTACTTC
TRBJ2-1 TRBV9 15 TRBD1 . CASSVAGTVYNEQFF TGTGCCAGCAGCGTAGCTGGGACAGTCTACAATGAGCAGTTCTTC
TRBJ2-3 TRBV15 15 . . CATSRGGGNTDTQYF TGTGCCACCAGCAGAGGTGGGGGGAACACAGATACGCAGTATTTT
TRBJ2-3 TRBV5-4 16 TRBD2 . CASSLGSSGSTDTQYF TGTGCCAGCAGCTTAGGGTCTAGCGGTAGCACAGATACGCAGTATTTT
TRBJ2-7 TRBV7-2 15 TRBD2 . CASSLLAGVSSEQYF TGTGCCAGCAGCTTACTGGCGGGAGTTTCCAGCGAGCAGTACTTC
TRBJ2-3 TRBV5-1 15 . once CASSLVRSSTDTQYF TGCGCCAGCAGCTTGGTTCGGTCGAGCACAGATACGCAGTATTTT
TRBJ1-3 TRBV28 17 . . CASSSLGLANSGNTIYF TGTGCCAGCAGTTCCCTGGGACTGGCTAACTCTGGAAACACCATATATTTT